This record concerns one T cell receptor beta chain sequence. What it recognizes is unknown. The data belong to a study of monozygotic twins with inflammatory bowel disease. Germline V gene lookup returns CDR1 SGHDT and CDR2 YYEEEE. The CDR3 spans 16 residues. An amount of 3500 ng of total RNA was used for each TCR library. TCRdb re-called the 5' RACE reads and shows each CDR3 protein once, DNA omitted. This sample's table reports over 350,000 distinct CDR3 sequences. Study-level findings and limits: Different T cell subtypes could not be distinguished.

Sequenced: blood. This sequence originates from a human donor with ulcerative colitis or Crohn's disease, or a healthy co-twin of an affected twin (not recorded which). V gene TRBV5-6 combines with J gene TRBJ2-1; TCRdb's D call of TRBD2 is untestable without DNA. The CDR3 here is CASSLPLAGVGNEQFF. The whole variable domain, remainder taken from reference TRBV5-6 and TRBJ2-1, is DAGVTQSPTHLIKTRGQQVTLRCSPKSGHDTVSWYQQALGQGPQFIFQYYEEEERQRGNFPDRFSGHQFPNYSSELNVNALLLGDSALYLCASSLPLAGVGNEQFFGPGTRLTVL.